This T cell receptor (beta chain) was captured in a study of metastatic and nonmetastatic thyroid tumors. Thyroid surgery took place with no prior treatment in any patient. Germline CDR1 LGHNA, CDR2 YSLEER. This CDR3 comprises 16 residues. V dropped 4 bases and J dropped 2; count of bases not matched to a gene: 6. TCRdb redid the clone calls on the PCR reads using MiXCR. Among about 28,000 clones listed, approximately 22% were seen once. This rearrangement joins TRBV4-3 to TRBJ2-3; TRBD1 aligns across 10 bases. Sequencing input: blood. The source is a female donor with papillary thyroid cancer or a benign thyroid nodule (not recorded which). Some clones in this sample may be carry-over from other donors' samples. The CDR3 DNA follows: TGCGCCAGCAGCCCATGGGACAGGGGCGCCACAGATACGCAGTATTTT. It translates to CASSPWDRGATDTQYF.